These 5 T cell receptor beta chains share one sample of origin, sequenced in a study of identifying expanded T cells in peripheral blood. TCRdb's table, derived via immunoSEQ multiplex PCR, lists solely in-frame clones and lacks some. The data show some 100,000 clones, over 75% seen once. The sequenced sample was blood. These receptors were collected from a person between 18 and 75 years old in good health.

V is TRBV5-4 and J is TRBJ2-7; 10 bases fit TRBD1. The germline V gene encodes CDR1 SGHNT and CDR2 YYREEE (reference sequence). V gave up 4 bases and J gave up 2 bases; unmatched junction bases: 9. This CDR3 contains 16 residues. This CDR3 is CASSTAGDRGTYEQYF. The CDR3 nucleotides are TGTGCCAGCAGCACAGCCGGGGACAGGGGAACCTACGAGCAGTACTTC.

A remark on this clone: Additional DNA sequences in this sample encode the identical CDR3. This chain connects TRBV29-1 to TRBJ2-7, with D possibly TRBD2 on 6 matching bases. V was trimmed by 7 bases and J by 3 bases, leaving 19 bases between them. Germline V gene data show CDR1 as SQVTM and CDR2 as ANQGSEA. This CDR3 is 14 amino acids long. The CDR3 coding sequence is TGCAGCGCGAACCGGGCCGGGGGAAACTACGAGCAGTACTTC. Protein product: CSANRAGGNYEQYF.

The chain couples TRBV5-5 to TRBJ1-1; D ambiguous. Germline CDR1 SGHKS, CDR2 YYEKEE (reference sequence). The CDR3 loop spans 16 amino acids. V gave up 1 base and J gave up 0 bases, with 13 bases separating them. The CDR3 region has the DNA TGTGCCAGCAGCTTGTCCCCCGCCAATTTGAACACTGAAGCTTTCTTT. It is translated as CASSLSPANLNTEAFF.

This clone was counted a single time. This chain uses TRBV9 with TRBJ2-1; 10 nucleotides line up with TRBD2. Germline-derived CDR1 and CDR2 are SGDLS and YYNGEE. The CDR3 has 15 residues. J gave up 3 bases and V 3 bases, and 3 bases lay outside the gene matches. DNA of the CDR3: TGTGCCAGCAGCGCCGCTAGCGGGAGCTACAATGAGCAGTTCTTC. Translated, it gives CASSAASGSYNEQFF.

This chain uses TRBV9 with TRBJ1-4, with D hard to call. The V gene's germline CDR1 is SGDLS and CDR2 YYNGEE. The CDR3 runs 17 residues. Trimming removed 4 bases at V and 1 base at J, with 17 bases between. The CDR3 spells CASSPPPGRGTNEKLFF. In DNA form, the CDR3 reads TGTGCCAGCAGCCCCCCCCCGGGTCGTGGAACTAATGAAAAACTGTTTTTT.